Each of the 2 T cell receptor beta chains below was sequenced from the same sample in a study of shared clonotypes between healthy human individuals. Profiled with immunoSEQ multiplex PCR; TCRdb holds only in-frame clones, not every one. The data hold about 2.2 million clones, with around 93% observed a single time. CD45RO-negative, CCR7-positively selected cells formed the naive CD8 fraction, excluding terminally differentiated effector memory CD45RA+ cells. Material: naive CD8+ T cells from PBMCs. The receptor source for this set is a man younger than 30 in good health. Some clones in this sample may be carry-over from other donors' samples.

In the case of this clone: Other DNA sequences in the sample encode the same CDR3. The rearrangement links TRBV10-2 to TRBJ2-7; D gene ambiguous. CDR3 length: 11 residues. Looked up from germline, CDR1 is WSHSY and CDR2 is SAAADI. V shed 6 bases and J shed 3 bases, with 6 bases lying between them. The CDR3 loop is CASSPGYEQYF. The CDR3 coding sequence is TGCGCCAGCAGCCCAGGCTACGAGCAGTACTTC.

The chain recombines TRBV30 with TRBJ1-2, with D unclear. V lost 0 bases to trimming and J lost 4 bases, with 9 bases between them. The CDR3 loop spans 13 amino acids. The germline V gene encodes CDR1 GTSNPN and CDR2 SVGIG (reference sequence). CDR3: CAWSVGQVYGYTF. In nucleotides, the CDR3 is TGTGCCTGGAGTGTAGGGCAGGTCTATGGCTACACCTTC.